This is a list of T cell receptor beta chains from one sample in a study of blood T cells in healthy people across ages. TCRdb recomputed calls from the 5' RACE reads with MiXCR, one row per CDR3 protein. Of 1.8 million or so distinct CDR3 sequences in the sample, roughly two fifths were seen once. Sequenced material: blood. The receptors were sampled from a human donor in good health. Each CDR3 is given with its conserved first and last residue.

CDR3,J,V
CASSHRGLQISYEQYF,TRBJ2-7,TRBV6-6
CASSPQVGGLAGVFDTQYF,TRBJ2-3,TRBV3-1
CASSHATGGSSYNEQFF,TRBJ2-1,TRBV3-1
CASSTGPPGEQFF,TRBJ2-1,TRBV11-1
CSATPEGQNIQYF,TRBJ2-4,TRBV20-1
CASSQDRAYYGYTF,TRBJ1-2,TRBV4-1
CAISDGGGPLSGQPQHF,TRBJ1-5,TRBV10-3
CASVRPGLGRGYTF,TRBJ1-2,TRBV12-3/TRBV12-4
CASSQGPAFGSNEQFF,TRBJ2-1,TRBV4-3
CVISDWQLETQYF,TRBJ2-5,TRBV10-3
CASSIGRGEEQYF,TRBJ2-4,TRBV19
CASSSTPGQGTIYGYTF,TRBJ1-2,TRBV7-2
CASSLGGQGFGELFF,TRBJ2-2,TRBV11-2
CASSRANRDGANYGHTF,TRBJ1-2,TRBV7-9
CASSLEAVEQYF,TRBJ2-7,TRBV12-3/TRBV12-4
CASSYSGQGDYYGYTF,TRBJ1-2,TRBV6-5
CASSPGQRLAFF,TRBJ1-1,TRBV6-2/TRBV6-3
CASSKDSFSYNEQFF,TRBJ2-1,TRBV28
CAISDRDGGPLRNQPQHF,TRBJ1-5,TRBV10-3
CASSYRTWETQYF,TRBJ2-5,TRBV7-2
CASSLYDLRSEPQHF,TRBJ1-5,TRBV4-1